A single sample gave rise to the 10 T cell receptor beta chains below, sequenced in a study of regulatory T cells in long-lasting Graves disease. With iRepertoire HTBI primers and Arm-PCR of CDR3 regions, TCR beta libraries were built. TCRdb independently ran MiXCR on the multiplex PCR reads; one entry per CDR3 protein. The table shows approximately 540,000 distinct CDR3 sequences, with around 12% occurring only once. Time point defined: newly diagnosed GD, antithyroid drugs for less than 3 months. Scientists built the TCR library using RNA that was extracted from PBMCs. These data also formed part of another study, on T cells in Graves' hyperthyroidism and ophthalmopathy.

This specimen consisted of peripheral blood mononuclear cells (PBMCs), obtained at new diagnosis, from a patient treated with antithyroid drugs. The receptors come from a woman between 25 and 40 years old with Graves disease.

The sample holds many counts of this clonotype. The chain is built from TRBV15 and TRBJ2-3; TRBD2 aligns across 10 bases. The CDR3 consists of 15 residues. Germline V gene sequence: CDR1 LNHNV, CDR2 YYDKDF (reference sequence). Germline trimming cut 0 bases from V and 8 bases from J; bases unmatched to any gene: 5. CDR3 bases: TGTGCCACCAGCAGAGATCTAGCGGGAGACGGTACGCAGTATTTT. This translates into CATSRDLAGDGTQYF.

This clonotype was counted many times. The gene calls are TRBV6-2 or TRBV6-3 and TRBJ2-1; 10 bases are shared with TRBD1. The CDR3 is 16 residues long. Germline V CDR1 and CDR2: MNHEY, SVGEGT. Trimming took 5 bases from V and 4 from J; bases not matched to a gene: 8. The CDR3 loop reads CASSTGTGVHYNEQFF. CDR3 nucleotide sequence: TGTGCCAGCAGTACCGGGACAGGGGTCCATTACAATGAGCAGTTCTTC.

This clonotype was recorded at least ten times. The chain employs TRBV7-9 and TRBJ2-7; D gene unclear. Trimming cost V 5 bases and J 0 bases, with 14 bases left between them. The CDR3 sequence is 15 residues long. Germline V gene data show CDR1 as SEHNR and CDR2 as FQNEAQ (reference sequence). CDR3 sequence: CASSPDVGFSYEQYF. CDR3 nucleotide sequence: TGTGCCAGCAGCCCCGATGTAGGATTCTCCTACGAGCAGTACTTC.

This clonotype was recorded a few times. Given the absence of the conserved phenylalanine or tryptophan at the CDR3 end, a read error is likely. V gene TRBV12-3 or TRBV12-4 combines with J gene TRBJ1-1; the D is unclear. CDR3 length: 13 residues. V lost 1 base and J 1 base, leaving 4 bases between the germline ends. The CDR3 region is CASSLVENTEAFL. CDR3 nucleotides: TGTGCCAGCAGTTTAGTAGAGAACACTGAAGCTTTCCTT.

This clonotype was seen at least ten times. The chain has TRBV19 and TRBJ2-2; D remains ambiguous. Deletions cut 3 bases from V and 0 bases from J, with 11 bases between. CDR1 is LNHDA, CDR2 SQIVND, per germline (reference sequence). CDR3 length: 16 amino acids. The DNA of the CDR3 is TGTGCCAGTAGTATCCTCCCCGGGTCGAACACCGGGGAGCTGTTTTTT. Its translation is CASSILPGSNTGELFF.

This sequence joins TRBV4-1 and TRBJ2-1; TRBD2 might be the D (6 bases). Trimming cost V 4 bases and J 3 bases, with 16 bases left between them. Germline V gives CDR1 MGHRA, CDR2 YSYEKL. CDR3 length: 16 amino acids. CDR3 DNA: TGCGCCAGCAGCCGCGGCGGGGCGGAGGGCTACAATGAGCAGTTCTTC. Protein: CASSRGGAEGYNEQFF.

This clonotype was counted a few times. This chain links TRBV20-1 with TRBJ2-2, with a weak D call TRBD1 (5 bases). Trimming left V 3 bases short and J 2 bases short, with 10 bases between. Per the germline V gene, CDR1 is DFQATT and CDR2 is SNEGSKA (reference sequence). This CDR3 contains 14 residues. CDR3 bases: TGCAGTGCTAGGTCACAGGCCAACACCGGGGAGCTGTTTTTT. This sequence encodes CSARSQANTGELFF.

This clonotype was picked up many times. The rearrangement uses TRBV7-2 and TRBJ1-1; D gene unclear. The CDR3 loop spans 15 amino acids. The V gene lost 0 bases and the J gene lost 1 base, with 9 bases spanning the gap. Germline lookup yields CDR1 SGHTA and CDR2 FQGNSA. For the CDR3, the DNA is TGTGCCAGCAGCTTAGCCCAACAGAGGAACACTGAAGCTTTCTTT. Its translation: CASSLAQQRNTEAFF. The whole variable domain, filled in from reference TRBV7-2 and TRBJ1-1, reads GAGVSQSPSNKVTEKGKDVELRCDPISGHTALYWYRQSLGQGLEFLIYFQGNSAPDKSGLPSDRFSAERTGGSVSTLTIQRTQQEDSAVYLCASSLAQQRNTEAFFGQGTRLTVV.

The chain combines TRBV19 with TRBJ2-3; TRBD1 might be the D (5 bases). The germline CDR1 and CDR2 sequences are LNHDA and SQIVND (reference sequence). V lost 6 bases and J lost 8, with 21 bases in between. The CDR3 covers 15 residues. The CDR3 region is CASRTTVLGPSTQYF. For the CDR3, the DNA is TGTGCCAGTAGAACGACAGTCCTTGGTCCATCTACGCAGTATTTT.

There are many counts of this clonotype. This chain connects TRBV4-1 to TRBJ1-2; no reliable D call. The CDR3 has 13 amino acids. Germline assignment: CDR1 MGHRA and CDR2 YSYEKL. With 0 bases removed from V and 4 bases from J, the gap between germline ends came to 6 bases. This CDR3 is CASSQDNSYGYTF. The CDR3 DNA reads TGCGCCAGCAGCCAAGATAACTCCTATGGCTACACCTTC.